This entry concerns a single T cell receptor (beta chain). Its binding antigen is unknown. Library construction relied on the immunoSEQ multiplex PCR assay. The multiplex PCR relied on a mix of 60 forward primers for TCR Vbeta segments and 13 reverse primers for TCR Jbeta segments. A multiplex PCR assay on genomic DNA amplified the CDR3 region of rearranged TCR beta genes. The amplified TCR beta libraries were sequenced on the Illumina HiSeq System as 87-base-pair reads. For the original study's pipeline: A later analysis tallied approximately 87 million unique TCR beta chains across the 640 or so repertoires, and approximately 12 million of those chains were shared by two or more donors. A nearest-neighbor algorithm error-corrected the raw reads and collapsed the reads into unique sequences, merging closely related sequences to remove PCR and sequencing errors. V, D and J gene segments were assigned by aligning CDR3 sequences to IMGT reference sequences. For a sequence to be retained, at least a six-nucleotide match to both a V gene segment and a J gene segment was required. A rearrangement was called productive if the CDR3 had no stop codons and remained in frame with V and J, and every other rearrangement was called non-productive. CDR3 was defined by IMGT convention, running from the second conserved V-encoded cysteine to the conserved J-encoded phenylalanine. The earlier analysis of approximately 500 of the donors excluded sequences that lacked an unambiguous match to a single V gene segment. An earlier analysis of about 590 of the donors classified V segments as functional when productive rearrangements were above 56.7% and as segregating when the standard deviation between donors was above 5%. A statistical classification framework was built for diagnosing cytomegalovirus status from the catalog of TCR beta chain sequences. In a later analysis, TCR nucleotide sequences were compared against IMGT/GENE-DB human TR gene sequences so that V and J genes could be assigned. A later analysis assigned CDR3 sequences and most-parsimonious VDJ recombination scenarios with the TCRdist pipeline. A later analysis defined each TCR beta chain by its CDR3 amino acid sequence plus V-gene family, and excluded reads lacking a unique V-gene family. To address suspected cross-contamination and a sequencing artifact, a later analysis removed a few hundred highly shared, low-generation-probability nucleotide sequences. In a later analysis, a clonal expansion index was calculated for each public chain from normalized within-repertoire ranks of inferred template counts. Generation probabilities in a later analysis came from a VDJ recombination model fitted to out-of-frame rearrangements, and those results were checked against IGoR. In a later analysis, TCR-TCR, TCR-HLA and TCR-CMV co-occurrence was scored with hypergeometric tests, and a repertoire-size bias correction was applied to TCR pairs. In a later analysis, false discovery rates were estimated by permuting HLA or CMV assignments 20 times. In a later analysis, co-occurring TCRs were grouped with DBSCAN, and TCRdist sequence similarity was added when clustering was performed within HLA-allele-positive subsets. Repertoires with fewer than 30,000 or more than 120,000 public chains, plus five repertoires with anomalous nucleotide sharing, were excluded from co-occurrence clustering. TCRdb mirrors the immuneACCESS table, restricted to in-frame sequences. Some clones are absent from its copies; in checked studies, under half trace to an unresolved V gene, and the reason for the others is unknown. The V and J calls and clone size are taken from that table; D and trimming were inferred from the DNA. Per the sample table, the count is tens of thousands of clones. The ten top clones hold roughly 3.3% of the sample.

The data were obtained in a study of cytomegalovirus exposure and HLA in healthy donors (dated by TCRdb to 2016 to 2017). About the investigation overall: In an earlier analysis of 587 of the donors, 250 to 350 Gb of sequence data and 90 million to 120 million unique TCR beta sequences from 180 million or so T cells were reported. Every repertoire in the discovery cohort had been generated on one and the same sequencing platform. Rather than using new phenotypic data, the later analysis identified candidate immune exposures from TCR beta sequences and from how often those sequences occurred across donors. Typing coverage varied by locus: about 629-640 donors for A, B, C, DRB1 and DQB1; some 520 for DQA1; about 570 for DPA1; 400 to 480 for DPB1. A later analysis re-examined previously published TCR beta repertoires from several hundred donors and added high-resolution HLA genotyping to investigate patterns of TCR occurrence. About five DR-DQ haplotypes were handled as single units for association and clustering because linkage in the cohort was strong. The study aimed to test whether signatures of past pathogen exposure could be identified by cataloging public T cell receptors. HLA typing included class I and class II loci at four-digit resolution. In a later genetic analysis, genome-wide SNP genotypes for about 55% of the roughly 700 donors were used, and that subset was treated as a discovery cohort. An earlier analysis of around 580 of the donors used high-throughput TCR beta sequencing to judge whether each TCR beta V gene segment behaved as functional or pseudogenic. Among the roughly 370 genotyped donors, around 81% belonged to the genetic ancestry cluster associated with self-reported Caucasian donors. Donor age, sex, ethnicity and CMV serostatus were compiled together with the repertoire data. Across approximately 420 genotyped donors of the cohort, an average of about 240,000 unique TCR beta nucleotide sequences per donor were sequenced, and about a sixth of those sequences were non-productive. The study combined high-throughput TCR immunosequencing, statistical association of individual TCRs with disease status, and machine learning to predict cytomegalovirus infection status. Besides the first cohort of 666 subjects, a separate validation cohort made up of 95 to 150 different subjects was used. Using immunosequencing, the study profiled T cell repertoires from around 670 subjects and related those repertoires to cytomegalovirus serostatus. About 310 gigabases of sequencing data and approximately 85 million unique TCR sequences were included in an early release covering 550 to 650 HLA-typed donors.

From the cysteine up to the phenylalanine, the CDR3 has a length of 15 residues. Only CDR3 DNA is held: 45 bases, read in frame from base 1. Trimming costs V 0 bases and J 7 bases, and their ends lie 13 bases apart. Study-level results and caveats: According to a later genetic analysis, donors in an Asian-associated ancestry cluster had fewer N-insertions in productive TCRs than the approximately 630-donor mean. According to a later analysis, parvovirus B19, influenza, CMV and Epstein-Barr virus appeared linked to several top co-occurrence clusters. The study listed 150 to 200 TCR beta chains as associated with cytomegalovirus. Only TCR beta chains were sequenced in this cohort, and the absence of alpha or paired-chain data limited detectable features. Compared with equally common non-associated chains, HLA-associated TCR beta chains in a later analysis were more clonally expanded and had lower generation probabilities. A group of highly shared sequence variants was considered likely to be a technical artifact of the sequencing pipeline. For the cohort, immune exposure information was limited to CMV serostatus. Specific HLA alleles were associated with 15,000 to 20,000 TCR beta sequences at a false discovery rate of 0.05 in a later analysis. The classifier was reported to diagnose cytomegalovirus status with high specificity and sensitivity in both the original cohort and the validation cohort. Strong co-occurrence of HLA alleles, especially DR and DQ, made assigning TCR associations to individual alleles difficult. Presence/absence analyses assumed roughly uniform sequencing depth across donors, an assumption that may not hold. Most TCR sequences were observed very rarely across donors, whereas some public TCRs were present in many individuals. The earlier analysis of a few hundred of the donors excluded 15 to 20 rarely observed V segments, including chromosome 9 orphons, because counts were too low. Correlated functional status among segregating V segments might reflect linkage disequilibrium, but an unknown experimental factor could not be ruled out. A further reported finding was that TCR beta sequences accurately predicted the HLA-A and HLA-B alleles for most subjects in the first cohort. According to the authors, the approach could potentially be generalized to other disease states and immunological phenotypes. Some IMGT-functional V segments, including TRBV6-2 and TRBV6-3, could not be told apart with the 87-base-pair reads, so those segments were excluded. According to a later analysis, most CMV-associated TCR beta chains appeared to be HLA-restricted, and the HLA associations seemed to be driven largely by CMV exposure. Because some donors lacked HLA typing at each locus, the association tests relied only on the typed subset. V-gene and J-gene trimming of TCR beta chains was associated with a missense DCLRE1C variant in a later genetic analysis, and the association was replicated in an independent cohort. In an earlier analysis of approximately 590 of the donors, most TCR beta V segments appeared in productive rearrangements about 90% or about 30% of the time, broadly matching IMGT annotations. In a later analysis, TCR association rates were found to vary across HLA loci, with the most associated TCRs seen for DRB1 alleles and the fewest for HLA-C alleles. A few of the identified cytomegalovirus-associated TCR beta chains were confirmed in vitro to be specific for cytomegalovirus antigens.

The cohort consisted of approximately 690 healthy bone marrow donors. At the time of sampling, every cohort member was nominally healthy, though immune exposures that went unrecorded were likely present. The donor tested CMV seropositive, placing the donor among the 290 or so seropositive members of the cohort. A peripheral blood sample was provided by each donor, and peripheral blood mononuclear cells were used for TCR beta sequencing. Genomic DNA extraction from the blood cell samples was performed with the Qiagen DNeasy Blood Extraction Kit. The sample comprised PBMCs. The source is a woman younger than 45 in good health and CMV-seropositive. Recombination connected TRBV5-3 to TRBJ1-4, with a weak D call of TRBD1 (6 bases match). TRBV5-3 belongs to the ORF category, with a function that is uncertain. Read as DNA, the sequence is TGTGCCAGAAGCTTGGTATGGGGGCCCCTTGAAAAACTGTTTTTT. The resulting protein is CARSLVWGPLEKLFF.